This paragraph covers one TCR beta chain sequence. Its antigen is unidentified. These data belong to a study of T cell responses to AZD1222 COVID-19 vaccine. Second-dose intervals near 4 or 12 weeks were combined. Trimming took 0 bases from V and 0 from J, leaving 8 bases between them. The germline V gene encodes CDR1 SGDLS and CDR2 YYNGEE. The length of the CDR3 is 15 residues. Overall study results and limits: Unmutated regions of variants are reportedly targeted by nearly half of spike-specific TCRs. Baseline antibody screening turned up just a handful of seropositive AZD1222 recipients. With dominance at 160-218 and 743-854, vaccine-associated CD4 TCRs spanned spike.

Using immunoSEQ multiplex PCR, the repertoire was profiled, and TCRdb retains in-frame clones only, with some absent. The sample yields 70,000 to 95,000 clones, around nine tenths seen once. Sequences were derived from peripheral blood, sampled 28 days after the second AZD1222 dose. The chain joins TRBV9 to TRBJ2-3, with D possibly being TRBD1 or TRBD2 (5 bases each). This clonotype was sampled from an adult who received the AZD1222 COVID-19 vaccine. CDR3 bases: TGTGCCAGCAGCGTAGGAGGGGTTAGCACAGATACGCAGTATTTT. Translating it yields CASSVGGVSTDTQYF.